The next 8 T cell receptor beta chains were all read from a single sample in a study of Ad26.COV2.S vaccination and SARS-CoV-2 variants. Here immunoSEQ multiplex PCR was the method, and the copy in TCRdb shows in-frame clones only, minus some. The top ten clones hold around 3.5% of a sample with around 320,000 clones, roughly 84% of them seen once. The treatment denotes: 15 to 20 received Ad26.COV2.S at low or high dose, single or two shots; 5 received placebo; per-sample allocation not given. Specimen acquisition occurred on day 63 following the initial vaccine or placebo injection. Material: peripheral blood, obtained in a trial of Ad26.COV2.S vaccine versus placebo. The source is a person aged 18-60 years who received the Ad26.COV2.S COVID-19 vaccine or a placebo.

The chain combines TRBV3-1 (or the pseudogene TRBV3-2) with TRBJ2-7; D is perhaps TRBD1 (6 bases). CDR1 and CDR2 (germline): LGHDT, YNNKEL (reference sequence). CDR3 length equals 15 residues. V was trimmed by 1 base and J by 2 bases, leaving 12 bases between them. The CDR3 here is CASSQGGQLAYEQYF. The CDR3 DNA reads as TGTGCCAGCAGCCAAGGAGGACAGCTAGCCTACGAGCAGTACTTC.

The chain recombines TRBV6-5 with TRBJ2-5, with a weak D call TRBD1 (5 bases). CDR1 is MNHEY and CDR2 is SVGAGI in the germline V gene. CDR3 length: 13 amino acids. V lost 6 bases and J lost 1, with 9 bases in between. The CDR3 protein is CASRGHGQETQYF. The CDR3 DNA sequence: TGTGCCAGCAGAGGACATGGCCAAGAGACCCAGTACTTC.

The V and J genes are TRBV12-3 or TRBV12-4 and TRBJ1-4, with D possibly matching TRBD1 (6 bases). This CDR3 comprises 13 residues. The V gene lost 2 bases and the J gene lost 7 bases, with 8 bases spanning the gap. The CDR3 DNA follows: TGTGCCAGCAGTTTAAGGGGGTTTGAAAAACTGTTTTTT. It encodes CASSLRGFEKLFF.

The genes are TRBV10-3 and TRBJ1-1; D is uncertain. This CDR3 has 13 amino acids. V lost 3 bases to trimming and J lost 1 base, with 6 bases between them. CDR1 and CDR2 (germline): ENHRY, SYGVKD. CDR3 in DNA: TGTGCCATCAGTGATCTGGAGAACACTGAAGCTTTCTTT. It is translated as CAISDLENTEAFF.

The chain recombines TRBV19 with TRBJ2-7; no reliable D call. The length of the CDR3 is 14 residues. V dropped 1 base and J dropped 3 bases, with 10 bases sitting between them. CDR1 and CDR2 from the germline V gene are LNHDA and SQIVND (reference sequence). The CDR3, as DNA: TGTGCCAGTAGTATAGCAGGAGCCAACTACGAGCAGTACTTC. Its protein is CASSIAGANYEQYF.

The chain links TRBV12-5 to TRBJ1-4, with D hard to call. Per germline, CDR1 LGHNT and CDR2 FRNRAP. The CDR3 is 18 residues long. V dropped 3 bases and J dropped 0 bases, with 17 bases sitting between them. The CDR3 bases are TGTGCTAGTGGTTTCCCACGACCGGGATCAGCAACTAATGAAAAACTGTTTTTT. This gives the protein CASGFPRPGSATNEKLFF.

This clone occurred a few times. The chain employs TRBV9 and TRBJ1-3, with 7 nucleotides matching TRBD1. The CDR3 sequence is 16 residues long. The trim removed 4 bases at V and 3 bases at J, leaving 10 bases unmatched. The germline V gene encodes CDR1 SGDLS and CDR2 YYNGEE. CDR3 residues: CASSPTGSSIGNTIYF. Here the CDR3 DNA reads TGTGCCAGCAGCCCGACAGGGTCAAGTATTGGAAACACCATATATTTT.

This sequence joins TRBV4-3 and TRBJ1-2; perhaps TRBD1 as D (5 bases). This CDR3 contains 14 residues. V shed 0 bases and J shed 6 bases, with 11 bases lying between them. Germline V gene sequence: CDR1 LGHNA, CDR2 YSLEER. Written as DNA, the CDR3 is TGCGCCAGCAGCCAAGAGGGGGGAATGAATGGCTACACCTTC. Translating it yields CASSQEGGMNGYTF.